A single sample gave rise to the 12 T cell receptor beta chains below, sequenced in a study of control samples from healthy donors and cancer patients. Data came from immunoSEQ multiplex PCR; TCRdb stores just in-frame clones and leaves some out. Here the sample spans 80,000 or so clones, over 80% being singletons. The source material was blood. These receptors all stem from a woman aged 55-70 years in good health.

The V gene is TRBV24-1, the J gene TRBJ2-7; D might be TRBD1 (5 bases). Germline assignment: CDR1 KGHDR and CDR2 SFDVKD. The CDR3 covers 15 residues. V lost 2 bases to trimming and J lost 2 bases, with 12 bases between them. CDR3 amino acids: CATSDSRTSPYEQYF. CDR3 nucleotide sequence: TGTGCCACCAGTGATTCCAGGACAAGCCCCTACGAGCAGTACTTC.

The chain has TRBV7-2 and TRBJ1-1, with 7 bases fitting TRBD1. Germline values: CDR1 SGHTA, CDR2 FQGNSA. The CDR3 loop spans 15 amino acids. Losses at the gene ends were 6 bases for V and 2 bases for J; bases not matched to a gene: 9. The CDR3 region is CASRAGQSFNTEAFF. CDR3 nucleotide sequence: TGTGCCAGCAGGGCGGGACAGAGTTTTAACACTGAAGCTTTCTTT.

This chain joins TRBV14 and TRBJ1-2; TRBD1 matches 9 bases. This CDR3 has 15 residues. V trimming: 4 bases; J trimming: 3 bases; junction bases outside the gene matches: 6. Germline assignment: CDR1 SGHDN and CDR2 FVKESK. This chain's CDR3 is CASSRTGVFDYGYTF. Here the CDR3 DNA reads TGTGCCAGCAGCCGGACAGGGGTTTTCGACTATGGCTACACCTTC.

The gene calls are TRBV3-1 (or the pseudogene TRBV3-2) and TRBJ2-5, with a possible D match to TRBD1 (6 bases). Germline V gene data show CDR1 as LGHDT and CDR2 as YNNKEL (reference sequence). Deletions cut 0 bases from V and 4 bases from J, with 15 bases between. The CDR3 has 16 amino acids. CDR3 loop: CASSQENGQSRETQYF. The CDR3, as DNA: TGTGCCAGCAGCCAAGAGAATGGACAGTCGCGAGAGACCCAGTACTTC.

The CDR3 DNA sequence: TGTGCCAGCAGATCACTAGCCGGGACCCAGGGAGTGAACACTGAAGCTTTCTTT. As protein: CASRSLAGTQGVNTEAFF. V usage is TRBV28 and J usage is TRBJ1-1; D may be TRBD1 (5 bases). Germline lookup yields CDR1 MDHEN and CDR2 SYDVKM. The CDR3 has 18 residues. V was pared by 6 bases and J by 0 bases, with 23 bases between.

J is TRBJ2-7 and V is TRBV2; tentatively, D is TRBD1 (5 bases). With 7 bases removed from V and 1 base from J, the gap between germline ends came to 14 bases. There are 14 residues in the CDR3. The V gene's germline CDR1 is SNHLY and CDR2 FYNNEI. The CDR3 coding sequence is TGTGCCAGCATCCTACAGGAAGGGTCCTACGAGCAGTACTTC. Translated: CASILQEGSYEQYF.

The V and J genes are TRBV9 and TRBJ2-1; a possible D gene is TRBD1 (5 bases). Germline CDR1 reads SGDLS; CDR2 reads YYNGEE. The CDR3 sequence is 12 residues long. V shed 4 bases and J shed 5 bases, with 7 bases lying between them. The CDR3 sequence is CASSLGDNEQFF. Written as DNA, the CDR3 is TGTGCCAGCAGCCTAGGGGACAATGAGCAGTTCTTC. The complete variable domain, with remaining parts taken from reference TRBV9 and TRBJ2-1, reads DSGVTQTPKHLITATGQRVTLRCSPRSGDLSVYWYQQSLDQGLQFLIQYYNGEERAKGNILERFSAQQFPDLHSELNLSSLELGDSALYFCASSLGDNEQFFGPGTRLTVL.

This CDR3 is CASSTRLAGGSNEQFF. The CDR3 nucleotides read TGCGCCAGCAGCACGAGACTAGCGGGAGGGTCTAATGAGCAGTTCTTC. The chain couples TRBV5-1 to TRBJ2-1; 14 nucleotides line up with TRBD2. CDR3 length: 16 residues. Germline V CDR1 and CDR2: SGHRS, YFSETQ. V lost 4 bases to trimming and J lost 7 bases; unmatched junction nucleotides: 7.

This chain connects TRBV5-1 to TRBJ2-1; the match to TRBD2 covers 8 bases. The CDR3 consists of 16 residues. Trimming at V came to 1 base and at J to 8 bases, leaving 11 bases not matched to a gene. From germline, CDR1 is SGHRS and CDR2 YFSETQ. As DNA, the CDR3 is TGCGCCAGCAGCTTGACTAGCGGAACTACTACATATGAGCAGTTCTTC. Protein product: CASSLTSGTTTYEQFF.

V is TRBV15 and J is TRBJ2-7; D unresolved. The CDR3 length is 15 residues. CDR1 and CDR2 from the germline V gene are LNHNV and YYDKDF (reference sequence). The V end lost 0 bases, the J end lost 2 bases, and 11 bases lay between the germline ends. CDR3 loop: CATSRDNGPTYEQYF. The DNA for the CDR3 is TGTGCCACCAGCAGAGATAACGGGCCGACCTACGAGCAGTACTTC.

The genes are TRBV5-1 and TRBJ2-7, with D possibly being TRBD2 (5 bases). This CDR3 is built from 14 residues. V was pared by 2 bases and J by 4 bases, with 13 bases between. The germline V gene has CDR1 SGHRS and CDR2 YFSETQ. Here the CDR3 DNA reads TGCGCCAGCAGCTTTACTCGGGATACGTACGAGCAGTACTTC. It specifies CASSFTRDTYEQYF.

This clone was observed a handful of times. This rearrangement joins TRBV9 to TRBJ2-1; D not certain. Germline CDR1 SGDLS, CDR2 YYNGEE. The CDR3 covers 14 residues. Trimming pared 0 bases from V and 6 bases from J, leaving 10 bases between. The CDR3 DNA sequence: TGTGCCAGCAGCGTAGTCGGGTCATCCAATGAGCAGTTCTTC. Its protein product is CASSVVGSSNEQFF.